The 29 T cell receptor beta chains presented below share a single source sample, sequenced in a study of breast tumors, draining lymph nodes, adjacent tissues. Breast cancer patients provided tissue from their axillary draining lymph nodes. TCRdb reprocessed the multiplex PCR reads with MiXCR, giving one entry per CDR3 protein. The repertoire includes roughly 260,000 distinct CDR3 sequences, 30% of them detected once, and 1.1% sits in the top ten. Specimen: axillary lymph node tissue. These TCRs come from a female donor with breast cancer. Some clones in this sample may be carry-over from other donors' samples.

The V and J genes are TRBV28 and TRBJ2-7, with a tentative D call TRBD2 (5 bases). V gave up 2 bases and J gave up 6 bases, with 11 bases separating them. This CDR3 has 13 residues. CDR1 is MDHEN and CDR2 is SYDVKM in the germline V gene. In nucleotides, the CDR3 is TGTGCCAGCAGTTTAGGAGGATCTGGCGAGCAGTACTTC. This gives the protein CASSLGGSGEQYF.

The table lists this clonotype with many counts. V is TRBV6-2 or TRBV6-3 and J is TRBJ2-7; D unresolved. Trimming removed 2 bases at V and 5 bases at J, with 4 bases between. This CDR3 contains 11 residues. Germline values: CDR1 MNHEY, CDR2 SVGEGT. The CDR3 coding sequence is TGTGCCAGCAGTTACATCCACGAGCAGTACTTC. Translated, it gives CASSYIHEQYF.

In regard to this clonotype: The junction differs from germline at one of its ends, possibly a read error. The CDR3 DNA reads as TGTGCCACCAGTGATCGCCGGGACGGGGCCTACGAGCGGTACTTC. Protein: CATSDRRDGAYERYF. The V and J genes are TRBV24-1 and TRBJ2-7; TRBD1 or TRBD2 may be the D gene (5 bases each). Germline V lookup: CDR1 KGHDR, CDR2 SFDVKD. CDR3 size: 15 residues.

This clonotype was counted only a few times. This could be a read error, since a much larger clone is one nucleotide away. The chain carries TRBV20-1 and TRBJ2-7, with TRBD2 as a possible D gene (7 bases). This CDR3 is 14 amino acids long. The germline V and J ends were trimmed by 6 bases and 6 bases, with 21 bases remaining between them. Germline V gene sequence: CDR1 DFQATT, CDR2 SNEGSKA (reference sequence). The CDR3 nucleotides are TGCAGTGCCCTAAAAGGGGGAGGGCCGGCCGAGCAGTACTTC. Translation: CSALKGGGPAEQYF.

This clonotype was detected ten times or more. The chain employs TRBV4-1 and TRBJ2-2; D not certain. The CDR3 is made up of 14 amino acids. Germline V lookup: CDR1 MGHRA, CDR2 YSYEKL. The V gene lost 6 bases and the J gene lost 3 bases, with 11 bases spanning the gap. CDR3 in DNA: TGCGCCAGCAGTCCGATCTTTTACACCGGGGAGCTGTTTTTT. Translating gives CASSPIFYTGELFF.

With regard to this clonotype: Given the absence of the conserved phenylalanine or tryptophan at the CDR3 end, a read error is likely. It is unclear where the CDR3 begins or ends on the DNA, so no DNA is shown, and the CDR3 is as TCRdb lists it. The chain employs TRBV24-1 and TRBJ2-2; TRBD1 was called by the table and not checked on the DNA. With termini counted, the CDR3 has 14 amino acids. The germline CDR1 and CDR2 sequences are KGHDR and SFDVKD. CDR3 region: CATSGPGNTGERMS.

This clonotype was observed many times. The chain employs TRBV7-9 and TRBJ1-4; 9 positions match TRBD1. Germline assignment: CDR1 SEHNR and CDR2 FQNEAQ (reference sequence). The V gene end was trimmed by 0 bases and the J gene end by 6 bases; junction bases not matched to a gene: 8. The CDR3 covers 17 residues. CDR3 sequence: CASSLAHRGPVDEKLFF. The CDR3 DNA reads as TGTGCCAGCAGCTTAGCCCACAGGGGGCCGGTGGATGAAAAACTGTTTTTT.

The chain combines TRBV7-6 with TRBJ2-6, with a possible D match to TRBD2 (5 bases). Germline V gene data show CDR1 as SGHVS and CDR2 as FNYEAQ. Trimming cost V 1 base and J 18 bases, with 16 bases left between them. The CDR3 covers 13 residues. The CDR3 sequence: CASSLGLPSSQTF. CDR3 bases: TGTGCCAGCAGCTTAGGGCTTCCTAGCAGCCAGACTTTC.

This clonotype was counted between two and nine times. The chain couples TRBV9 to TRBJ2-3; the D gene is possibly TRBD2 (6 bases). This CDR3 has 13 amino acids. CDR1 is SGDLS and CDR2 is YYNGEE in the germline V gene. Trimming stripped 3 bases from V and 4 bases from J, with 9 bases between. The CDR3 spells CASSGRASDTQYF. CDR3 sequence (DNA): TGTGCCAGCAGCGGGAGGGCTTCAGATACGCAGTATTTT.

This clonotype occurred many times. The rearrangement links TRBV5-1 to TRBJ1-4, with unresolved D. This CDR3 spans 14 amino acids. The germline CDR1 and CDR2 sequences are SGHRS and YFSETQ. V was trimmed by 2 bases and J by 7 bases, leaving 12 bases between them. CDR3 protein: CASSLSGWGEKLFF. DNA for the CDR3: TGCGCCAGCAGCTTATCAGGATGGGGTGAAAAACTGTTTTTT.

At least ten counts were recorded for this clonotype. CDR3 protein: CASSLEGNSYGYTF. The CDR3 DNA is TGTGCCAGCAGCTTAGAGGGCAATTCCTATGGCTACACCTTC. The rearrangement uses TRBV7-3 and TRBJ1-2; D call uncertain. This CDR3 is built from 14 residues. Germline CDR1 SGHTA, CDR2 FQGTGA. Deletions cut 2 bases from V and 4 bases from J, with 11 bases between.

This chain uses TRBV6-5 with TRBJ2-5; TRBD1 aligns across 8 bases. The J segment lost 5 bases and the V segment lost 10 bases, leaving 6 bases of the junction unmatched. Germline CDR1 is MNHEY and CDR2 is SVGAGI. The CDR3 sequence is 12 residues long. The CDR3 loop reads CATSRTGETQYF. In nucleotides, the CDR3 is TGTGCCACCTCTAGGACAGGGGAGACCCAGTACTTC.

Comment on this clonotype: With a much larger clone just one base away, this may be a read error. The V call is TRBV5-4, the J call TRBJ2-7; 7 bases are a match to TRBD1. This CDR3 is built from 13 residues. Looked up from germline, CDR1 is SGHNT and CDR2 is YYREEE (reference sequence). With 5 bases clipped from V and 5 bases from J, the junction kept 7 bases outside the gene matches. The CDR3 loop is CASSLRQGNEQYF. CDR3 in DNA: TGTGCCAGCAGTCTTCGACAGGGAAACGAGCAGTACTTC.

This clonotype was counted at least ten times. The chain couples TRBV5-1 to TRBJ1-6, with 7 bases matching TRBD1. Germline CDR1 SGHRS, CDR2 YFSETQ. This CDR3 spans 15 amino acids. The V and J ends lost 5 bases and 7 bases, in that order; junction bases with no gene match: 9. In nucleotides, the CDR3 is TGCGCCAGCAGTCGCTCGGGGACAGAAAATTCACCCCTCCACTTT. As protein: CASSRSGTENSPLHF.

At least ten counts were recorded for this clonotype. A single base separates this from a much larger clone, so it may be a read error. The CDR3 sequence is CASRYYEQYF. DNA for the CDR3: TGTGCCAGCAGGTACTACGAGCAGTACTTC. J is TRBJ2-7 and V is TRBV6-1; no firm D call. The CDR3 length is 10 residues. Germline V lookup: CDR1 MNHNS, CDR2 SASEGT. The V end lost 6 bases, the J end lost 3 bases, and 3 bases lay between the germline ends.

This clonotype was observed at least ten times. CDR3 sequence: CASSPSPLIRTQYF. CDR3 nucleotide sequence: TGTGCCAGCAGTCCCTCGCCATTGATTCGTACGCAGTATTTT. This chain connects TRBV12-3 or TRBV12-4 to TRBJ2-3, with unresolved D. The CDR3 sequence is 14 residues long. Trimming removed 5 bases at V and 8 bases at J, with 17 bases between.

The count of this clonotype is one. The chain uses TRBV29-1 and TRBJ2-2, with no clear D. The ends were cut back, 3 bases at V and 3 bases at J, with 2 bases in the middle. The CDR3 covers 11 residues. Looked up from germline, CDR1 is SQVTM and CDR2 is ANQGSEA. The CDR3 loop reads CSVDDTGELFF. CDR3 sequence (DNA): TGCAGCGTTGACGACACCGGGGAGCTGTTTTTT.

This clonotype occurred a few times. This could be a read error, since a much larger clone is one nucleotide away. The chain employs TRBV7-8 and TRBJ2-7; D is unresolved. Germline V gene lookup returns CDR1 SGHVS and CDR2 FQNEAQ. This CDR3 region has 16 residues. This chain's CDR3 is CASSPRTAVISYGQYF. The CDR3 nucleotides are TGTGCCAGCAGCCCCCGGACCGCGGTGATTTCCTACGGGCAGTACTTC.

The chain joins TRBV11-2 to TRBJ2-6; D is unresolved. The germline V and J ends were trimmed by 0 bases and 0 bases, with 9 bases remaining between them. Germline loops: CDR1 SGHAT, CDR2 FQNNGV. The CDR3 extends over 17 amino acids. The CDR3 DNA follows: TGTGCCAGCAGCTTAGAGAGTGTCGGCTCTGGGGCCAACGTCCTGACTTTC. As protein: CASSLESVGSGANVLTF.

This clonotype was counted only a few times. The rearrangement uses TRBV3-1 and TRBJ2-7; TRBD2 might be the D (6 bases). The germline gives CDR1 LGHDT, CDR2 YNNKEL (reference sequence). This CDR3 region has 15 residues. Trimming cost V 1 base and J 0 bases, with 10 bases left between them. CDR3 sequence reads: CASSQGVAVSYEQYF. In nucleotides, the CDR3 is TGTGCCAGCAGCCAAGGGGTAGCGGTCTCCTACGAGCAGTACTTC.

V gene TRBV12-3 or TRBV12-4 combines with J gene TRBJ2-1; 10 bases line up with TRBD1. V shed 5 bases and J 9 bases; nucleotides not matched to a gene: 13. The CDR3 runs to 16 residues. CDR3: CASSSPGQGYYSEQFF. The CDR3 nucleotides read TGTGCCAGCAGTAGTCCGGGACAGGGGTATTATAGTGAGCAGTTCTTC.

The chain uses TRBV29-1 and TRBJ2-5; 8 bases align to TRBD1. V dropped 8 bases and J dropped 11; count of bases not matched to a gene: 13. The CDR3 is 12 residues long. Germline CDR1 SQVTM, CDR2 ANQGSEA. CDR3 in amino acids: CSSCLQGEIQYF. CDR3 DNA: TGCAGCTCCTGCCTACAGGGGGAAATACAGTACTTC.

This chain connects TRBV7-9 to TRBJ2-3; 8 bases line up with TRBD2. The CDR3 loop spans 14 amino acids. Germline-derived CDR1 and CDR2 are SEHNR and FQNEAQ (reference sequence). J gave up 1 base and V 10 bases, and 7 bases lay outside the gene matches. The CDR3 spells CAIQRECGTDTQYF. In DNA, the CDR3 is TGTGCCATCCAGCGGGAGTGTGGCACAGATACGCAGTATTTT.

This clonotype was seen at least ten times. This chain uses TRBV29-1 with TRBJ1-2, with TRBD1 identical over 9 bases. CDR1 is SQVTM, CDR2 ANQGSEA, per germline. The V segment lost 6 bases and the J segment 8 bases; nucleotides outside the gene matches: 7. The CDR3 runs to 12 residues. CDR3 in amino acids: CSVGGQGVGYTF. The DNA for the CDR3 is TGCAGCGTCGGGGGACAGGGAGTCGGCTACACCTTC.

Note on this clonotype: One base away lies a much larger clone, so this may be a sequencing read error. This chain connects TRBV20-1 to TRBJ1-5; 7 bases map to TRBD1. This CDR3 comprises 15 residues. Germline CDR1 and CDR2: DFQATT and SNEGSKA (reference sequence). The CDR3 DNA follows: TGCAGTGCTAGAGGGACAGGCAGTAGCACTCAGCCCCAGCATTTT. Its translation is CSARGTGSSTQPQHF.

This clonotype was observed at least ten times. The CDR3 spells CSASVYEQYF. The CDR3 nucleotides read TGCAGTGCTAGTGTCTACGAGCAGTACTTC. The gene calls are TRBV20-1 and TRBJ2-7; D remains unclear. The V gene's germline CDR1 is DFQATT and CDR2 SNEGSKA (reference sequence). Trimming shortened V by 3 bases and J by 3 bases, and 3 bases separated the two germline ends. This CDR3 has 10 amino acids.

This clonotype has a count of ten or more. The genes are TRBV29-1 and TRBJ2-5; D is perhaps TRBD1 (6 bases). Germline V gives CDR1 SQVTM, CDR2 ANQGSEA. The V gene lost 6 bases and the J gene lost 4 bases, with 18 bases spanning the gap. The length of the CDR3 is 14 residues. CDR3 region: CSVRRDTGGETQYF. Here the CDR3 DNA reads TGCAGCGTCCGAAGGGACACGGGCGGAGAGACCCAGTACTTC. The whole variable domain, remainder taken from reference TRBV29-1 and TRBJ2-5, is SAVISQKPSRDICQRGTSLTIQCQVDSQVTMMFWYRQQPGQSLTLIATANQGSEATYESGFVIDKFPISRPNLTFSTLTVSNMSPEDSSIYLCSVRRDTGGETQYFGPGTRLLVL.

By sample share, this clonotype is medium-sized. This chain joins TRBV7-9 and TRBJ2-7; D is uncertain. The germline V and J ends were trimmed by 5 bases and 5 bases, with 10 bases remaining between them. The germline V gene has CDR1 SEHNR and CDR2 FQNEAQ (reference sequence). The CDR3 is 12 residues long. CDR3 sequence: CASSPAPHEQYF. CDR3 coding DNA: TGTGCCAGCAGCCCCGCTCCCCACGAGCAGTACTTC.

The sample holds many counts of this clonotype. The V and J genes are TRBV20-1 and TRBJ1-3, with TRBD1 matching 9 bases. V was clipped by 3 bases and J by 2 bases; unmatched bases: 2. The CDR3 is 14 residues long. Germline loops: CDR1 DFQATT, CDR2 SNEGSKA (reference sequence). The CDR3 reads CSARDRGTGNTIYF. CDR3 nucleotides: TGCAGTGCTAGGGACAGGGGAACTGGAAACACCATATATTTT.